The present TCR beta chain was sequenced within a study of cytomegalovirus exposure and HLA in healthy donors. Germline V gene lookup returns CDR1 GTSNPN and CDR2 SVGIG (reference sequence). The CDR3 extends over 11 amino acids. V shed 4 bases and J 7 bases; nucleotides not matched to a gene: 3. Amplification used 60 Vbeta primers and 13 Jbeta primers. Here immunoSEQ multiplex PCR was the method, and the copy in TCRdb shows in-frame clones only, minus some. Recorded for this sample: approximately 120,000 clones. The rearrangement links TRBV30 to TRBJ1-1, with 7 bases matching TRBD1. Sequencing was performed on PBMCs. This sequence originates from a man younger than 45 in good health and CMV-seronegative. CDR3 sequence (DNA): TGTGCCTGGACAGGGGGGAGTGAAGCTTTCTTT. This sequence encodes CAWTGGSEAFF. The complete variable domain, with remaining parts taken from reference TRBV30 and TRBJ1-1, reads SQTIHQWPATLVQPVGSPLSLECTVEGTSNPNLYWYRQAAGRGLQLLFYSVGIGQISSEVPQNLSASRPQDRQFILSSKKLLLSDSGFYLCAWTGGSEAFFGQGTRLTVV.